This TCR beta chain came from a study of neurological immune-mediated disorders. Study results and limitations: The absence of any CDR3 amino acid sequence shared by expanded clones across subjects suggests that repertoires were private in all groups.

Of note for this clonotype: Its antigen is undetermined. A much bigger clone sits one base away, suggesting this may be a read error.

Germline CDR1 is SGHTA and CDR2 is FQGNSA. The CDR3 extends over 14 amino acids. The V end lost 2 bases, the J end lost 8 bases, and 14 bases lay between the germline ends. The cDNA was generated by 5'RACE with 10-nucleotide random UMIs. From 15-18 subjects, every sequencing run obtained over 200 million TCR-beta sequences. TCRdb re-analysed the 5' RACE reads in MiXCR, keeping a single row per CDR3 protein. The profile shows about 79,000 distinct CDR3 sequences, 13% to 15% of them singletons. The chain joins TRBV7-2 to TRBJ2-3; no firm D call. This receptor was obtained from a woman aged 50 to 60 in good health. Sequences were obtained from PBMCs. CDR3: CASSLQPQTATQYF. CDR3 in DNA: TGTGCCAGCAGCTTACAACCTCAGACGGCTACGCAGTATTTT. Combining the CDR3 with reference TRBV7-2 and TRBJ2-3 gives the whole variable domain GAGVSQSPSNKVTEKGKDVELRCDPISGHTALYWYRQSLGQGLEFLIYFQGNSAPDKSGLPSDRFSAERTGGSVSTLTIQRTQQEDSAVYLCASSLQPQTATQYFGPGTRLTVL.